What follows are 4 T cell receptor beta chains derived from one specimen sequenced in a study of PD-1 blockade in classical Hodgkin lymphoma. Each of the patients experienced relapse following autologous stem cell transplantation, and their brentuximab vedotin exposure differed. Generated by immunoSEQ multiplex PCR, the TCRdb table keeps only in-frame clones and is missing some. This table holds 55,000 to 75,000 clones, 85% to 95% found once. The sample in question was peripheral blood mononuclear cells (PBMCs), obtained at baseline. Every receptor here comes from a human donor with classical Hodgkin lymphoma.

The genes are TRBV7-9 and TRBJ2-3; unclear D gene. CDR1 is SEHNR, CDR2 FQNEAQ, per germline (reference sequence). Trimming pared 5 bases from V and 4 bases from J, leaving 16 bases between. The CDR3 runs to 15 residues. Here the CDR3 reads CASSPVLSPPDTQYF. The CDR3 DNA sequence: TGTGCCAGCAGCCCCGTCCTTAGCCCCCCAGATACGCAGTATTTT.

The V and J genes are TRBV11-2 and TRBJ1-6; D gene unclear. Germline V lookup: CDR1 SGHAT, CDR2 FQNNGV. V dropped 4 bases and J dropped 8 bases, with 18 bases sitting between them. This CDR3 is 16 amino acids long. CDR3 sequence reads: CASSSSFTWEHSPLHF. CDR3 DNA sequence: TGTGCCAGCAGCTCTTCCTTTACATGGGAACATTCACCCCTCCACTTT.

V is TRBV30 and J is TRBJ2-3; D possibly uses TRBD1 or TRBD2 (5 bases each). This CDR3 region has 14 residues. The germline V gene has CDR1 GTSNPN and CDR2 SVGIG (reference sequence). V lost 7 bases to trimming and J lost 0 bases, with 14 bases between them. CDR3 sequence: CASPGGGSTDTQYF. CDR3 nucleotides: TGTGCCTCGCCTGGTGGGGGTAGCACAGATACGCAGTATTTT.

This clone was found once. The chain is built from TRBV5-6 and TRBJ1-5; possibly TRBD1 for D (5 bases). The CDR3 is 17 amino acids. The germline V gene encodes CDR1 SGHDT and CDR2 YYEEEE. V lost 0 bases and J 2 bases, leaving 15 bases between the germline ends. DNA of the CDR3: TGTGCCAGCAGCTTGGGGGGCGGAGCGGGTGGCAATCAGCCCCAGCATTTT. Its protein is CASSLGGGAGGNQPQHF.